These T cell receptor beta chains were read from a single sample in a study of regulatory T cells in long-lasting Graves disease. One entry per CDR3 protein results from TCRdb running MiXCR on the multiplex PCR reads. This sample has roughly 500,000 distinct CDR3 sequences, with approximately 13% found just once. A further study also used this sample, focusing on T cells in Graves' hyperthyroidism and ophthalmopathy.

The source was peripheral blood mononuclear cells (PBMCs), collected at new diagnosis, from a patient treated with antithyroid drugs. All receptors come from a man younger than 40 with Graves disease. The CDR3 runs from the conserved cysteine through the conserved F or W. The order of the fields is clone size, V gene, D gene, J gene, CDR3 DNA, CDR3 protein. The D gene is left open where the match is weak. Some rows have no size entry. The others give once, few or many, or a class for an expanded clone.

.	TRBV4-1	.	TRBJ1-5	TGCGCCAGCAGCCAAGATCGAGCCAGAAATCAGCCCCAGCATTTT	CASSQDRARNQPQHF
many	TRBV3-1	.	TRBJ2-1	TGTGCCAGCAGCCAAGGGGACGGAAACAATGAGCAGTTCTTC	CASSQGDGNNEQFF
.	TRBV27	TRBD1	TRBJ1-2	TGTGCCAGCAGTTTATTGCAGGGGGGTGGGTATGGCTACACCTTC	CASSLLQGGGYGYTF
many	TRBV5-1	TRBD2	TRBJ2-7	TGTGCCAGCAGTAGGACTAGCGGGAGCTACGAGCAGTACTTC	CASSRTSGSYEQYF
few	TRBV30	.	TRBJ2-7	TGTGCCTGGGGTTGGGCTCACTACGAGCAGTACTTC	CAWGWAHYEQYF
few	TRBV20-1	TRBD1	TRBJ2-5	TGCAGTGCTGGGGCACAGGGGAGTCCGAATGAAGAGACCCAGTACTTC	CSAGAQGSPNEETQYF
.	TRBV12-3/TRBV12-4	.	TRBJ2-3	TGTGCCAGCAGTTCATCAGGGGCAGATACGCAGTATTTT	CASSSSGADTQYF
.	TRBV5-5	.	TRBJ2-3	TGTGCCAGCAGCTTGGAAGCATCGGCCGATACGCAGTATTTT	CASSLEASADTQYF
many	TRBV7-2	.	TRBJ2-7	TGTGCCAGCAGATTGGGGCGGGACGCCGCCTACGAGCAGTACTTC	CASRLGRDAAYEQYF
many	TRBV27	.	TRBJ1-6	TGTGCCAGCCGACAGGTTTTCCTTAATTCACCCCTCCACTTT	CASRQVFLNSPLHF
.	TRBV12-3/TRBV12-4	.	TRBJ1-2	TGTGCCAGCAGTTTAAGGACAGCTTTTGGGGGCCGCCTTGGCTACACCTTC	CASSLRTAFGGRLGYTF
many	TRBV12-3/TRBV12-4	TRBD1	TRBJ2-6	TGTGCCAGCAGTCCGGGACAGTCACGCGCTGGGGCCAACGTCCTGACTTTC	CASSPGQSRAGANVLTF
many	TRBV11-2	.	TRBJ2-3	TGTGCCAGCAGTCCCGTCGGCGGGGGCTCCAGCACAGATACGCAGTATTTT	CASSPVGGGSSTDTQYF
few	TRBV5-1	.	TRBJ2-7	TGCGCCAGCAGCGGGAGCCCCTCCTACGAGCAGTACTTC	CASSGSPSYEQYF
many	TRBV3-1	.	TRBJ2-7	TGTGCCAGCAGCCATCGGAGGGGCGCCTACGAGCAGTACTTC	CASSHRRGAYEQYF
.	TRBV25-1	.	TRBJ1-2	TGTGCCAGCAGTGAGGGCGGGGGTGGCTACACCTTC	CASSEGGGGYTF
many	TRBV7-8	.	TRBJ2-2	TGTGCCAGCAGGACGGTGGGCCCCGCGGGCACCGGGGAGCTGTTTTTT	CASRTVGPAGTGELFF
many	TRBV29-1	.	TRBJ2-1	TGCAGCGTTGAAGGGGTTGGGGGCCGGGTCGGCAATGAGCAGTTCTTC	CSVEGVGGRVGNEQFF
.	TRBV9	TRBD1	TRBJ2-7	TGTGCCAGCAGCGGACCCGGGACAGGGCCCATCGAGCAGTACTTC	CASSGPGTGPIEQYF
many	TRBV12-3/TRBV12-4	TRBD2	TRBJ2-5	TGTGCCAGCAGTCCTAGCGGGAGGGCCCAAGAGACCCAGTACTTC	CASSPSGRAQETQYF
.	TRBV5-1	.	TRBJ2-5	TGCGCCAGCAGCTTGGCGGGGATGCTAGAGACCCAGTACTTC	CASSLAGMLETQYF
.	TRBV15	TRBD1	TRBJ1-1	TGTGCCACCAGCAGTCGACAGGGGAACACTGAAGCTTTCTTT	CATSSRQGNTEAFF
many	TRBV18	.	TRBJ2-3	TGTGCCAGCTCACCAGCAGGGGTGGCAGATACGCAGTATTTT	CASSPAGVADTQYF
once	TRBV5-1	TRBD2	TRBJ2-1	TGCGCCAGCAGCTTGCGGGGGGGACTAGCGGGTATAAGTGAGCAGTTCTTC	CASSLRGGLAGISEQFF
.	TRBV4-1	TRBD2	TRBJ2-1	TGCGCCAGCAGCCTAGGGCATGGGGGAGGGCTTGAGCAGTTCTTC	CASSLGHGGGLEQFF
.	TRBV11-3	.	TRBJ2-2	TGTGCCAGCAGCTCTTCCTTCGGGGAGCTGTTTTTT	CASSSSFGELFF
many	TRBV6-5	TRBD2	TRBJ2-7	TGTGCCAGCAGTTCCCCGGGACAAGCTAGCGGGAGCTCCTACGAGCAGTACTTC	CASSSPGQASGSSYEQYF
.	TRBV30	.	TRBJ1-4	TGTGCCTCGGACCCGAATGGCGAAAAACTGTTTTTT	CASDPNGEKLFF
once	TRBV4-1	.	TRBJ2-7	TGCGCCCGCAGCCAAGAAGGGGCCCTTTACTACGAGCAGTACTTC	CARSQEGALYYEQYF
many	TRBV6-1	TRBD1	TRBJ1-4	TGTGCCAGCAACCGACAGGGGCTGGGCGAAAAACTGTTTTTT	CASNRQGLGEKLFF
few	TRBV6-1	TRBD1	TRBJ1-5	TGTGCCAGCAGTCCCCGGGACAGGCCGAATCAGCCCCAGCATTTT	CASSPRDRPNQPQHF
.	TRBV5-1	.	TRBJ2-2	TGCGCCAGCAGCTTGGCCCTGGACTGGGAGCTGTTTTTT	CASSLALDWELFF
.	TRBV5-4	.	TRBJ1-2	TGTGCCAGCAGCCAGGGGACCGAGCGGGGCTACACCTTC	CASSQGTERGYTF